This entry features one T cell receptor (beta chain) sequence. This clonotype turned up a few times. Its antigen target is currently unknown. No much larger clonotype is one base removed from it; base qualities were not supplied. The CDR3 contains 15 residues, cysteine and phenylalanine counted. Only the CDR3 DNA is retained, 45 bases long and in frame from the first base. Based on the germline V gene (reference sequence), the CDR1 and CDR2 sequences are DFQATT and SNEGSKA. At the junction V is shortened by 3 bases and J by 4 bases; bases outside the gene matches: 11. The TCR beta CDR3 regions were amplified from the RNA transcripts. The first round of RT-PCR for the TCR CDR3 was performed with the HTBI primer set and the Qiagen OneStep RT-PCR kit. Libraries were constructed in a second round of multiplex PCR, after which size selection and purification were carried out. Libraries were sequenced paired-end with 100 bp reads on an Illumina HiSeq2000. On the authors' methods: SOAPnuke was used to process the raw data, with reads discarded if the reads contained adapters or uncalled bases, had a mean Phred below 15, or lacked an exact constant-primer or identifier match. High-quality paired reads were merged using COPE v1.2.5, and each unique nucleotide sequence was defined as a clonotype. Clonotypes were aligned to IMGT TRBV, TRBD and TRBJ reference segments using MiTCR v1.1. The analysis was restricted to V-J combinations with a frequency above 0.0001, which together covered roughly 99% of the repertoires. The TCS score was defined as the ratio of F50 (clonal expansion) to E x V (chaos), calculated using BLOSUM62-based TCRdist between CDR3 peptides within each V-J. Welch's t-statistics and random forest reduced around 510 V-J features to some 14, which were used in a naive Bayes classifier (R e1071). Through fastp at Q25 and MiXCR, TCRdb rebuilt clones from the public reads, retaining in-frame beta chains. Each CDR3 protein gets just one entry, which takes the most common genes and DNA from the rows behind it. The V and J calls were not made by the authors but by TCRdb's processing. The sample records fewer than 350,000 distinct CDR3 sequences, 10% to 15% of which are singletons. Of the sample, roughly 8% falls within the top ten clones.

Hyperthyroidism patients were newly diagnosed, had a disease duration of under 2 months, and were aged 18 to 65 years. Any patient with an uncontrolled infection, another autoimmune disease, pregnancy or lactation was excluded. Diagnoses relied on clinical symptoms, serum thyroxine and TRAb, thyroid ultrasound and orbital computed tomography. For progressor patients, blood was drawn at the first diagnosis of hyperthyroidism, before any ophthalmopathy symptoms had appeared. Ficoll-Paque density gradient centrifugation was used to isolate PBMCs from approximately 10 ml of fresh peripheral blood. Progressor patients were initially diagnosed with Graves' hyperthyroidism and developed ophthalmopathy during follow-up. Total RNA was extracted with Trizol reagent, and quality was checked on an Agilent 2100 Bioanalyzer. These data originate in a study of T cells in Graves' hyperthyroidism and ophthalmopathy (dated by TCRdb to the late 2010s). Regarding the study in general: Peripheral blood was sampled at the time of initial diagnosis, prior to any treatment. Prospective prediction of ophthalmopathy was tested in an independent validation cohort consisting of 18 to 20 hyperthyroidism patients and 15 to 17 patients who later progressed to ophthalmopathy. In addition, the study compared T-cell repertoires in thyroid tissue and in blood from roughly 6 Graves' hyperthyroidism patients. TCR V-J signatures able to tell the groups apart were searched for in a discovery cohort of some 100 patients, of whom about 40 had Graves' ophthalmopathy and about 55 had stable Graves' hyperthyroidism. The approximately 90 discovery patients were randomly split 7:3 into training and test sets. According to the paper, TCR Vbeta CDR3 sequencing was carried out on 135 peripheral blood samples, which came from under 50 ophthalmopathy, fewer than 80 hyperthyroidism and roughly 17 progressor patients. Once sampling was done, hyperthyroidism patients were given methimazole at a starting dose of 30 mg daily, whereas ophthalmopathy patients were given high-dose intravenous methylprednisolone. What the authors observed across the whole study: In validation, progression to ophthalmopathy was predicted by the model with nearly 71% sensitivity and 72.22% specificity, a median of roughly 6.4 months before onset. In cross-validation, a model built on a 13 V-J signature told ophthalmopathy apart from stable hyperthyroidism with 85% to 90% sensitivity and 81% to 82% specificity, and in testing the same model reached 80%/75%. Sample size was not statistically predetermined, and investigators were not blinded to group allocation. Blood samples also contained most of the expanded thyroid clonotypes (frequency above 0.001), which suggests that blood repertoires may reflect thyroid immune responses.

The clonotype originates from a woman aged 25-40 years with Graves' hyperthyroidism that later progressed to Graves' ophthalmopathy. Sequencing was performed on blood. The V gene is TRBV20-1 and the J gene is TRBJ2-7; 8 junctional bases match TRBD1. The nucleotides are TGCAGTGCTAGTAATACTCGCGGGACAGGATACGAGCAGTACTTC. This is translated as CSASNTRGTGYEQYF.